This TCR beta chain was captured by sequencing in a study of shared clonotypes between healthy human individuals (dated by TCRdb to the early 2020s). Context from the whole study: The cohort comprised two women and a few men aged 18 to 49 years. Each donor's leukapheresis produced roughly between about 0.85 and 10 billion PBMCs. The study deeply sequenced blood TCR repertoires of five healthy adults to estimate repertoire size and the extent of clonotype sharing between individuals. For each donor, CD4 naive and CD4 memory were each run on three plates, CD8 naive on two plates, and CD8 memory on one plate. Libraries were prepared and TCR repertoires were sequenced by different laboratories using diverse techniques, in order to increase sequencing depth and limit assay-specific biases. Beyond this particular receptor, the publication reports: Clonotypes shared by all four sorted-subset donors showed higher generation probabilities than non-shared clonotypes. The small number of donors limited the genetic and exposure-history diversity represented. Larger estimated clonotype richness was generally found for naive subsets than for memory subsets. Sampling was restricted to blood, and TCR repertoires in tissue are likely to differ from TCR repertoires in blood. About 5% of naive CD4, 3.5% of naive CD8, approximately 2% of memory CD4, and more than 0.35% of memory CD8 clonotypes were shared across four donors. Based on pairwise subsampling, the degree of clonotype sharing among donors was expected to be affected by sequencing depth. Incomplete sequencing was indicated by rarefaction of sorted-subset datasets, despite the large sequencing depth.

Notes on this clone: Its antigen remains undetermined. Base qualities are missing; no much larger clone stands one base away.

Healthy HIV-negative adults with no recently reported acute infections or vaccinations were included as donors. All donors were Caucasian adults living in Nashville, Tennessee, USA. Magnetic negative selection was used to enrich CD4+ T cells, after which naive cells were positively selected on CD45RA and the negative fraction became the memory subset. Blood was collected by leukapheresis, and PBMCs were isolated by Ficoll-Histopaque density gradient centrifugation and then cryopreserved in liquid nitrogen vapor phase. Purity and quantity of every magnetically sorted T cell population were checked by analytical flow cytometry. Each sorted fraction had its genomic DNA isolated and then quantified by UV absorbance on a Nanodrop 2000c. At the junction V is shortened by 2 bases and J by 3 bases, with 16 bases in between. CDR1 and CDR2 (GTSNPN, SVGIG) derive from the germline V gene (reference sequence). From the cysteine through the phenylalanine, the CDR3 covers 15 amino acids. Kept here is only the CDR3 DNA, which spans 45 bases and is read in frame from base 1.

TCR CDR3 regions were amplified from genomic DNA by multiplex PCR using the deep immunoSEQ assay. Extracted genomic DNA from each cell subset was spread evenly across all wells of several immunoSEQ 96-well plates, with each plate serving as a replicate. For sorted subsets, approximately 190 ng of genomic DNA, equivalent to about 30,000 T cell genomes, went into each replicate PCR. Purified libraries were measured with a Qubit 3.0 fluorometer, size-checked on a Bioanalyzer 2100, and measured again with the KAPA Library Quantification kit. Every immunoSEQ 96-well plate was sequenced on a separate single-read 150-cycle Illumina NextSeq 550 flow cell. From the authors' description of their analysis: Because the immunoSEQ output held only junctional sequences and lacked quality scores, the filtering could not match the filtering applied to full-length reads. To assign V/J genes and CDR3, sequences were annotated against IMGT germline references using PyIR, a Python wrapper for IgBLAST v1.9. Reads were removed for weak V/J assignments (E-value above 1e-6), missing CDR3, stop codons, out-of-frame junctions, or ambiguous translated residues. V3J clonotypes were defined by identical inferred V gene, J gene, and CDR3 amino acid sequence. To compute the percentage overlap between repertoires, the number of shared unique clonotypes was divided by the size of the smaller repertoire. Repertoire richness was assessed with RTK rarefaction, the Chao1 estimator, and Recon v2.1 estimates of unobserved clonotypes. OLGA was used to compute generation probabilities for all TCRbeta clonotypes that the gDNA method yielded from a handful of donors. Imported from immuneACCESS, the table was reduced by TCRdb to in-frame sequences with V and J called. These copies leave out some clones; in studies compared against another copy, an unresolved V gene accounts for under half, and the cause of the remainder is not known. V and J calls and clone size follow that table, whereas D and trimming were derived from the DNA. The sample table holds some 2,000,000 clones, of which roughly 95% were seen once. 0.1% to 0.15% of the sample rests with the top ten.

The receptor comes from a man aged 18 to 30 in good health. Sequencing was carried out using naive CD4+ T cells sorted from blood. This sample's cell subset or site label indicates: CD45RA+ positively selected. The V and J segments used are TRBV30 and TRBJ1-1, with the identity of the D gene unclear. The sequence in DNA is TGTGCCTGGAGTTCGGCAGGTTGGTCCGACACTGAAGCTTTCTTT. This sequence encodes CAWSSAGWSDTEAFF.